This T cell receptor beta chain derives from a study of T-cell memory formation after mild COVID-19 (dated by TCRdb to the early 2020s). Regarding the research as a whole: TCR sequence clusters from the two donors were found to be largely donor specific. Two young, previously healthy adult volunteers, one female and one male, were included in the cohort. In two donors, T-cell clones that expanded and contracted after mild COVID-19 were followed by sequencing TCRalpha and TCRbeta repertoires longitudinally. What the work shows at the level of the full study, not this receptor alone: From day 15 to 85, contracting clones showed balanced CD4/CD8 phenotypes, whereas a second wave of clones that expanded from day 15 to 37 leaned towards CD4+. Some responding clones were detected in pre-infection memory, suggesting pre-existing cross-reactive memory T cells joined the SARS-CoV-2 response. SARS-CoV-2 specificity of the second-wave clones peaking on day 37 was not confirmed. Contracting CD4+ clones appeared mostly in the CM and EM memory subsets, whereas CD8+ clones were enriched in EMRA. The study covered only a couple of mild cases, and larger cohorts including severe cases with pre-infection samples were considered necessary.

Ficoll-Paque density gradient centrifugation was the method used to isolate PBMCs. These reads were obtained on an Illumina NovaSeq 6000. TCRalpha and TCRbeta cDNA libraries were built by 5'RACE with constant-segment primers, adding sample barcodes and unique molecular identifiers. RNA was extracted from every sample with Trizol reagent. Library amplification was performed in two PCR steps, and a second sample barcode and Illumina TruSeq adapters were introduced in the second step. Sequencing of libraries was performed on an Illumina NovaSeq with 2 x 150 bp paired-end reads. Per the authors' processing: With migec v1.2.7, reads were demultiplexed and then collapsed into UMI-guided consensus sequences. Using mixcr v2.1.11, UMI consensuses were aligned to TRA and TRB V and J templates and then assembled into clonotypes. A clonotype was counted as expanded or contracted only when both edgeR and NoisET called the clonotype significant, with the noise models trained on biological replicates. For edgeR calls, the thresholds were a false discovery rate-adjusted p below 0.01 and a log2 fold-change of 1. As an exploratory analysis of dynamics, max-normalized trajectories of the 1000 most abundant clonotypes were examined by PCA with hierarchical clustering. Separately sequenced CD4+ and CD8+ repertoires were used to assign a CD4 or CD8 phenotype to each responding clone. TCRdb trimmed the raw reads at Q25, called clones with MiXCR and kept productive beta chains. When rows share a CDR3 protein, they turn into one entry using the most common DNA and genes. These V and J calls originate from TCRdb's pipeline instead of the authors' own analysis. The sample data list roughly 600,000 distinct CDR3 sequences, and about a sixth of these were observed just once. The ten largest clones take up 12% of the sample.

A note on this clonotype: What this receptor recognizes is not known. Nothing much larger sits one base from this clone, and base qualities are not available.

Trimming removed 7 bases from V and 3 bases from J; the gene matches leave 5 bases unexplained. For CDR1 and CDR2, the germline V gene lists MGHRA and YSYEKL. The CDR3 contains 14 residues, cysteine and phenylalanine counted. The retained sequence is limited to the CDR3, 42 bases, with the frame set at the first base. The sequence was collected from an adult woman who had mild COVID-19 (a few samples of this study predate the infection). The sample titles of this study are shuffled in the database, so cell type and time point are left out; the donor was told from shared clones. The chain joins TRBV4-1 to TRBJ2-5; 10 middle bases align to TRBD1. Sample: PBMCs or a T cell subset sorted from them (not recorded which). The CDR3 has the sequence CASTGTGVKETQYF. At the DNA level, the sequence is TGCGCCAGCACCGGGACAGGGGTCAAAGAGACCCAGTACTTC.